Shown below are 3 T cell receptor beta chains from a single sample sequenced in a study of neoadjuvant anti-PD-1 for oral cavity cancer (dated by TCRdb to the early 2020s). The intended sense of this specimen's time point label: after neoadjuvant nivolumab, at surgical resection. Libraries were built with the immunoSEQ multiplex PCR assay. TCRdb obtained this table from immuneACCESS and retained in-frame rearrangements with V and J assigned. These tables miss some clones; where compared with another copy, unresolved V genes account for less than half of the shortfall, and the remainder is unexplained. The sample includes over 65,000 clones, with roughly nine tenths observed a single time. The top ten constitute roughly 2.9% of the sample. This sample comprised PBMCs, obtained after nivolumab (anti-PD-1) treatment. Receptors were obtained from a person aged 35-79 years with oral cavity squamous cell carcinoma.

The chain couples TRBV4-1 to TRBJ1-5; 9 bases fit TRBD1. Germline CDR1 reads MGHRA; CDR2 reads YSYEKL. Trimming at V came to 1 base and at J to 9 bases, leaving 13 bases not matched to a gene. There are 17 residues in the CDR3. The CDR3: CASSQAIGTGISRPQHF. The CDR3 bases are TGCGCCAGCAGCCAAGCAATCGGGACAGGGATCTCGAGGCCCCAGCATTTT.

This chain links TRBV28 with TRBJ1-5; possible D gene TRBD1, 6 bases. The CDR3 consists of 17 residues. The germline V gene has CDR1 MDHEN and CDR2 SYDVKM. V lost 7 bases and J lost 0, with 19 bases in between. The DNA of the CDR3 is TGTGCCAGCACCTCACAGGGAAACGGGTATAGCAATCAGCCCCAGCATTTT. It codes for CASTSQGNGYSNQPQHF.

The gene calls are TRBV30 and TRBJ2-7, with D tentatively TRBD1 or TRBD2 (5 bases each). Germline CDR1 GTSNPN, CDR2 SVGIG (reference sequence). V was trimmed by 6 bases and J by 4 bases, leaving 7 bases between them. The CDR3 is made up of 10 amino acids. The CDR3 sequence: CACEGYEQYF. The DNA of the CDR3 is TGTGCCTGCGAGGGGTACGAGCAGTACTTC.